The 31 T cell receptor beta chains given below trace back to one sample, sequenced in a study of blood T cells in healthy people across ages. A second 7 to 11 cycle PCR used barcoded and J-beta primers. TCRdb passed the 5' RACE reads through MiXCR, listing each CDR3 protein once. The table includes under 2,000,000 distinct CDR3 sequences, around 50% detected once. Sequences were obtained from blood. These receptors originate from a woman between 40 and 50 years old in good health.

The chain uses TRBV6-2 or TRBV6-3 and TRBJ1-2; 7 nucleotides align to TRBD1. The CDR3 consists of 17 residues. Germline-derived CDR1 and CDR2 are MNHEY and SVGEGT. With V trimmed by 2 bases and J by 4 bases, 13 bases remained unmatched. CDR3 sequence reads: CASSYPIERTGSYGYTF. In DNA form, the CDR3 reads TGTGCCAGCAGTTACCCGATCGAAAGGACAGGAAGCTATGGCTACACCTTC.

In the case of this clonotype: A read error may produce the germline difference seen at one junction end. The chain recombines TRBV15 with TRBJ2-1, with D tentatively TRBD1 (7 bases). This CDR3 spans 17 amino acids. From germline, CDR1 is LNHNV and CDR2 YYDKDF (reference sequence). This CDR3 is CATGRGLEGADFYEQFF. For the CDR3, the DNA is TGTGCCACCGGCAGAGGCCTGGAGGGGGCGGATTTTTATGAGCAGTTCTTC.

This sequence joins TRBV4-2 and TRBJ2-5, with 7 bases that match TRBD2. This CDR3 spans 14 amino acids. Germline CDR1 is LGHNA and CDR2 is YNFKEQ. V dropped 6 bases and J dropped 0; count of bases not matched to a gene: 4. CDR3 sequence: CASSRAGNQETQYF. In DNA, the CDR3 is TGTGCCAGCAGTCGAGCGGGGAACCAAGAGACCCAGTACTTC.

The chain links TRBV6-5 to TRBJ2-5; D possibly corresponds to TRBD2 (6 bases). The CDR3 has 15 amino acids. Germline CDR1 reads MNHEY; CDR2 reads SVGAGI. Trimming removed 7 bases from V and 2 bases from J, with 17 bases in between. The CDR3, as DNA: TGTGCCAGCACCATTGTGGCGGGGAGTCAAGAGACCCAGTACTTC. It yields the protein CASTIVAGSQETQYF.

V usage is TRBV5-1 and J usage is TRBJ2-5; TRBD2 matches at 8 bases. Looked up from germline, CDR1 is SGHRS and CDR2 is YFSETQ. The V gene end was trimmed by 1 base and the J gene end by 11 bases; junction bases not matched to a gene: 16. CDR3 length equals 16 residues. In DNA, the CDR3 is TGCGCCAGCAGCTTGCCTGCGGGGGGCGTGTTTAATGAGCAGTACTTC. Translating it yields CASSLPAGGVFNEQYF. The whole variable domain, remainder taken from reference TRBV5-1 and TRBJ2-5, is KAGVTQTPRYLIKTRGQQVTLSCSPISGHRSVSWYQQTPGQGLQFLFEYFSETQRNKGNFPGRFSGRQFSNSRSEMNVSTLELGDSALYLCASSLPAGGVFNEQYFGPGTRLLVL.

This clonotype has a handful of counts. The chain links TRBV2 to TRBJ2-5; D not resolved. Gene TRBJ2-7 matches the end of the DNA better, so the J call may be wrong. The CDR3 length is 14 residues. The germline gives CDR1 SNHLY, CDR2 FYNNEI. CDR3 amino acids: CASRYRPKRYEQYF. The CDR3 bases are TGTGCCAGCAGGTATCGACCGAAGAGATACGAGCAGTACTTC.

The sample holds a few counts of this clonotype. This chain connects TRBV6-2 or TRBV6-3 to TRBJ2-1; 9 bases agree with TRBD1. The CDR3 has 17 residues. V dropped 7 bases and J dropped 7; count of bases not matched to a gene: 17. The V gene's germline CDR1 is MNHEY and CDR2 SVGEGT. CDR3 region: CASTIGGNRGPGNEQFF. The CDR3 bases are TGTGCCAGCACTATAGGGGGGAACAGGGGGCCCGGTAATGAGCAGTTCTTC.

This clonotype was found a few times. The chain uses TRBV4-2 and TRBJ1-4; perhaps TRBD1 as D (6 bases). This CDR3 has 14 amino acids. Per the germline V gene, CDR1 is LGHNA and CDR2 is YNFKEQ. V was cut by 4 bases and J by 8 bases, with 14 bases left in between. The CDR3 loop reads CASSPGEGEEKLFF. Written as DNA, the CDR3 is TGTGCCAGCAGCCCAGGGGAAGGCGAGGAAAAACTGTTTTTT.

The chain combines TRBV15 with TRBJ1-2; no reliable D call. The CDR3 covers 15 residues. Trimming took off 0 bases at V and 6 bases at J, with 14 bases between the two ends. Germline V gene sequence: CDR1 LNHNV, CDR2 YYDKDF (reference sequence). The CDR3 loop reads CATSRDARVRDGYTF. In nucleotides, the CDR3 is TGTGCCACCAGCAGAGATGCAAGGGTCCGTGATGGCTACACCTTC.

The CDR3, as DNA: TGTGCCAGCAGTTTGATGGGGAACTATGGCTACACCTTC. Its protein product is CASSLMGNYGYTF. The gene calls are TRBV12-3 or TRBV12-4 and TRBJ1-2; D is unresolved. V shed 3 bases and J shed 2 bases, with 7 bases lying between them. There are 13 residues in the CDR3.

V usage is TRBV14 and J usage is TRBJ2-1; a weak D match, TRBD2 (7 bases). The germline V gene encodes CDR1 SGHDN and CDR2 FVKESK. V was pared by 0 bases and J by 7 bases, with 16 bases between. This CDR3 has 16 amino acids. Here the CDR3 reads CASSQEGRGSWNEQFF. The CDR3 DNA reads as TGTGCCAGCAGCCAAGAGGGGAGGGGGTCTTGGAATGAGCAGTTCTTC.

The V call is TRBV6-2 or TRBV6-3, the J call TRBJ1-2, with D unresolved. This CDR3 comprises 13 residues. V was cut by 0 bases and J by 8 bases, with 10 bases left in between. The germline gives CDR1 MNHEY, CDR2 SVGEGT. The CDR3 DNA sequence: TGTGCCAGCAGTTACTCGGAAGAGATGGGCTACACCTTC. Residues: CASSYSEEMGYTF.

V usage is TRBV20-1 and J usage is TRBJ2-1, with D uncertain. The DNA end is a closer match to TRBJ2-7, so the J assignment may be wrong. Germline CDR1 is DFQATT and CDR2 is SNEGSKA (reference sequence). The CDR3 spans 14 residues. The CDR3 is CSAREHTGYNEQYF. In nucleotides, the CDR3 is TGCAGTGCTAGAGAGCATACTGGTTACAATGAGCAGTACTTC.

The chain carries TRBV5-1 and TRBJ2-3; 9 bases are a match to TRBD2. The CDR3 consists of 16 residues. Per germline, CDR1 SGHRS and CDR2 YFSETQ. V shed 4 bases, J shed 3 bases, and the junction held 9 bases outside the gene matches. This chain's CDR3 is CASSISSGVSTDTQYF. In DNA, the CDR3 is TGCGCCAGCAGCATCTCTAGCGGGGTATCTACAGATACGCAGTATTTT.

The V gene is TRBV19, the J gene TRBJ2-1; tentative D call: TRBD1 (5 bases). V was pared by 7 bases and J by 11 bases, with 12 bases between. The CDR3 has 11 amino acids. Germline V lookup: CDR1 LNHDA, CDR2 SQIVND (reference sequence). CDR3 residues: CASTQGRKQFF. In DNA form, the CDR3 reads TGTGCCAGTACCCAGGGCAGGAAGCAGTTCTTC.

The chain recombines TRBV20-1 with TRBJ2-3; TRBD2 aligns across 7 bases. The CDR3 has 14 residues. The V and J ends lost 5 bases and 0 bases, in that order; junction bases with no gene match: 5. CDR1 is DFQATT and CDR2 is SNEGSKA in the germline V gene (reference sequence). The CDR3 reads CSAGAGLSTDTQYF. CDR3 sequence (DNA): TGCAGTGCTGGAGCGGGGCTCAGCACAGATACGCAGTATTTT.

The chain employs TRBV2 and TRBJ2-7; TRBD1 might be the D (5 bases). The assigned J gene may be wrong: the sequence end matches TRBJ2-5 better. The CDR3 spans 16 residues. Germline V CDR1 and CDR2: SNHLY, FYNNEI. The CDR3 bases are TGTGCCAGCAGTGAAGCGCTTCGGGCAGGGTTTGCGACCCAGTACTTC. It is translated as CASSEALRAGFATQYF.

This chain connects TRBV15 to TRBJ1-4; 8 nucleotides agree with TRBD1. CDR3 length: 14 amino acids. The ends lost 9 bases at V and 5 bases at J; junction bases unmatched: 8. Germline CDR1 is LNHNV and CDR2 is YYDKDF (reference sequence). CDR3 region: CATHGQGPNEKLFF. The DNA for the CDR3 is TGTGCCACTCACGGACAGGGACCAAATGAAAAACTGTTTTTT.

The V call is TRBV20-1, the J call TRBJ1-2; 7 bases map to TRBD1. V dropped 1 base and J dropped 8; count of bases not matched to a gene: 7. Looked up from germline, CDR1 is DFQATT and CDR2 is SNEGSKA (reference sequence). This CDR3 contains 13 residues. Written as DNA, the CDR3 is TGCAGTGCTAGAGTTGAGGGGGCGCCGGGCTACACCTTC. Translation gives CSARVEGAPGYTF.

CDR3 DNA sequence: TGCGCCAGCAGCCGCAATCTCGGTTCCTACAATGAGCAGTTCTTC. It is translated as CASSRNLGSYNEQFF. This chain joins TRBV5-1 and TRBJ2-1; D unclear. CDR3 length equals 15 residues. The germline V and J ends were trimmed by 4 bases and 1 base, with 12 bases remaining between them. The germline V gene has CDR1 SGHRS and CDR2 YFSETQ.

The chain links TRBV6-6 to TRBJ2-5; 8 nucleotides align to TRBD2. Germline values: CDR1 MNHNY, CDR2 SVGAGI (reference sequence). CDR3 length: 14 amino acids. The trim removed 5 bases at V and 4 bases at J, leaving 6 bases unmatched. Here the CDR3 DNA reads TGTGCCAGCAGTAGCGGGGGAGGTCTAGAGACCCAGTACTTC. As protein: CASSSGGGLETQYF.

The gene calls are TRBV4-2 and TRBJ2-5; TRBD1 might be the D (5 bases). The germline gives CDR1 LGHNA, CDR2 YNFKEQ. The V end lost 1 base, the J end lost 11 bases, and 17 bases lay between the germline ends. The CDR3 contains 14 residues. CDR3 nucleotides: TGTGCCAGCAGCCAAGGCCAGGGTAACGATGAGCAGTACTTC. It translates to CASSQGQGNDEQYF.

The J gene is TRBJ1-2, the V gene TRBV5-5; 7 bases map to TRBD1. Germline V gene sequence: CDR1 SGHKS, CDR2 YYEKEE (reference sequence). CDR3 length: 13 residues. V was pared by 4 bases and J by 6 bases, with 6 bases of the junction left unmatched. The CDR3: CASSDNTGDGYTF. CDR3 DNA: TGTGCCAGCAGCGACAACACAGGGGATGGCTACACCTTC.

This clonotype was counted a few times. V is TRBV20-1 and J is TRBJ2-4; a possible D gene is TRBD2 (6 bases). This CDR3 has 15 amino acids. Per the germline V gene, CDR1 is DFQATT and CDR2 is SNEGSKA (reference sequence). Trimming stripped 5 bases from V and 0 bases from J, with 14 bases between. The CDR3 loop is CSAPYSGIAKNIQYF. The CDR3 DNA follows: TGCAGTGCTCCGTATAGCGGCATAGCCAAAAACATTCAGTACTTC.

V is TRBV12-3 or TRBV12-4 and J is TRBJ2-5; D unclear. The CDR3 extends over 14 amino acids. The ends were cut back, 3 bases at V and 5 bases at J, with 13 bases in the middle. The CDR3 region is CASSFTESRETQYF. The CDR3 DNA sequence: TGTGCCAGCAGTTTTACCGAGAGTCGGGAGACCCAGTACTTC.

The genes are TRBV12-3 or TRBV12-4 and TRBJ1-2; no reliable D call. The CDR3 has 14 amino acids. V lost 4 bases and J lost 6, with 15 bases in between. DNA for the CDR3: TGTGCCAGCAGTTCCCTTCTTCTACGCGATGGCTACACCTTC. Translated, it gives CASSSLLLRDGYTF.

This clonotype was seen a few times. This chain joins TRBV5-1 and TRBJ2-3; 14 bases are shared with TRBD2. V lost 2 bases, J lost 2 bases, and 10 bases stayed unmatched. CDR3 length: 19 amino acids. The V gene's germline CDR1 is SGHRS and CDR2 YFSETQ. The CDR3 nucleotides are TGCGCCAGCAGCTTTGGACTAGCGGGGGGCTCTCCGGTCACAGATACGCAGTATTTT. The encoded protein is CASSFGLAGGSPVTDTQYF.

The chain combines TRBV5-6 with TRBJ2-1; 7 nucleotides match TRBD1. The CDR3 contains 16 residues. Germline trimming cut 2 bases from V and 0 bases from J; bases unmatched to any gene: 5. Per germline, CDR1 SGHDT and CDR2 YYEEEE. CDR3 sequence reads: CASSFGTGVSYNEQFF. CDR3 nucleotides: TGTGCCAGCAGCTTCGGAACAGGGGTCTCCTACAATGAGCAGTTCTTC.

J is TRBJ1-4 and V is TRBV20-1; D unresolved. Trimming took off 0 bases at V and 2 bases at J, with 13 bases between the two ends. Germline loops: CDR1 DFQATT, CDR2 SNEGSKA (reference sequence). The CDR3 loop spans 16 amino acids. The CDR3 sequence: CSARDFRGYTNEKLFF. In DNA, the CDR3 is TGCAGTGCTAGAGATTTCCGAGGATACACTAATGAAAAACTGTTTTTT.

The chain carries TRBV9 and TRBJ1-2; the D gene is possibly TRBD1 (5 bases). The CDR3 extends over 15 amino acids. V was cut by 3 bases and J by 4 bases, with 16 bases left in between. Per germline, CDR1 SGDLS and CDR2 YYNGEE. The DNA of the CDR3 is TGTGCCAGCAGCGGAGGGACGACTTCTGGCTATGGCTACACCTTC. Protein product: CASSGGTTSGYGYTF.

The chain recombines TRBV7-6 with TRBJ2-2, with 15 bases matching TRBD2. The CDR3 sequence is 18 residues long. Germline CDR1 SGHVS, CDR2 FNYEAQ. V shed 5 bases and J 1 base; nucleotides not matched to a gene: 5. CDR3 sequence: CASSRMGLAGGNTGELFF. The DNA of the CDR3 is TGTGCCAGCAGCCGGATGGGACTAGCGGGGGGGAACACCGGGGAGCTGTTTTTT.